This T cell receptor (beta chain) is drawn from a study of blood T cell repertoires in COVID-19. CDR1 and CDR2 from the germline V gene are SGDLS and YYNGEE. V lost 8 bases to trimming and J lost 2 bases, with 10 bases between them. The length of the CDR3 is 12 residues. Measured with immunoSEQ multiplex PCR; TCRdb has only the in-frame clones, and not every one. This table has some 50,000 clones, about nine tenths appearing once. This clone was recorded only once. Sequences were obtained from peripheral blood. V is TRBV9 and J is TRBJ2-5, with a tentative D call TRBD2 (5 bases). The receptor was isolated from a human donor in a cohort sampled during active COVID-19. In DNA, the CDR3 is TGTGCCAGTTCGTCGGGGCAAGAGACCCAGTACTTC. Translation: CASSSGQETQYF.